A single sample is the source of the 12 T cell receptor beta chains below, sequenced in a study of cytomegalovirus exposure and HLA in healthy donors. The primer mix had 60 Vbeta and 13 Jbeta primers. TCRdb's copy holds only in-frame clones and misses some; the assay was immunoSEQ multiplex PCR. The sample includes under 200,000 clones, 65% to 80% of them seen just once. Sequenced material: PBMCs. The receptors stem from a woman between 45 and 60 years old in good health and CMV-seropositive.

The chain links TRBV5-1 to TRBJ1-2; D remains ambiguous. The V gene's germline CDR1 is SGHRS and CDR2 YFSETQ. The CDR3 runs 14 residues. V shed 7 bases and J shed 0 bases, with 13 bases lying between them. The CDR3 coding sequence is TGCGCCAGCTCACCCCAGGCCGCTAACTATGGCTACACCTTC. Amino acid sequence: CASSPQAANYGYTF.

The chain joins TRBV5-4 to TRBJ2-1; TRBD1 is a possible D gene (5 bases). Trimming removed 3 bases at V and 6 bases at J, with 16 bases between. The V gene's germline CDR1 is SGHNT and CDR2 YYREEE (reference sequence). The CDR3 covers 15 residues. CDR3 residues: CASSSGFSKSNEQFF. As DNA, the CDR3 is TGTGCCAGCAGCTCAGGGTTTTCGAAGAGCAATGAGCAGTTCTTC. Based on the CDR3 plus reference TRBV5-4 and TRBJ2-1, the full variable domain is ETGVTQSPTHLIKTRGQQVTLRCSSQSGHNTVSWYQQALGQGPQFIFQYYREEENGRGNFPPRFSGLQFPNYSSELNVNALELDDSALYLCASSSGFSKSNEQFFGPGTRLTVL.

The rearrangement uses TRBV11-2 and TRBJ2-3; maybe TRBD2 (6 bases). The V gene lost 6 bases and the J gene lost 4 bases, with 17 bases spanning the gap. The germline V gene has CDR1 SGHAT and CDR2 FQNNGV. This CDR3 is built from 15 residues. CDR3 region: CASRGRSSGADTQYF. CDR3 DNA sequence: TGTGCCAGCAGGGGGAGGTCATCCGGGGCAGATACGCAGTATTTT.

The V gene is TRBV5-1, the J gene TRBJ1-2; 7 positions agree with TRBD1. Trimming removed 0 bases from V and 6 bases from J; junction bases left unmatched: 8. Germline V CDR1 and CDR2: SGHRS, YFSETQ. The CDR3 extends over 15 amino acids. In nucleotides, the CDR3 is TGCGCCAGCAGCTTGGGAAACAGGGGAGAAGATGGCTACACCTTC. Its protein is CASSLGNRGEDGYTF.

This clone was picked up a small number of times. The genes are TRBV5-1 and TRBJ1-2; perhaps TRBD1 as D (6 bases). V lost 0 bases and J 0 bases, leaving 12 bases between the germline ends. The CDR3 is 16 amino acids. CDR1 is SGHRS, CDR2 YFSETQ, per germline. The CDR3 region is CASSLADRRTNYGYTF. The CDR3 DNA follows: TGCGCCAGCAGCTTGGCGGACAGACGAACTAACTATGGCTACACCTTC.

The chain recombines TRBV7-8 with TRBJ1-2; D is uncertain. V gave up 3 bases and J gave up 2 bases, with 7 bases separating them. From germline, CDR1 is SGHVS and CDR2 FQNEAQ. The CDR3 has 13 residues. The DNA of the CDR3 is TGTGCCAGCAGCTTCACAAGAAACTATGGCTACACCTTC. This translates into CASSFTRNYGYTF.

The J gene is TRBJ1-5, the V gene TRBV2, with a weak D call TRBD1 (5 bases). This CDR3 has 15 residues. V was clipped by 1 base and J by 4 bases, with 11 bases between them. Germline CDR1 reads SNHLY; CDR2 reads FYNNEI. CDR3: CASSEGQGSNQPQHF. The CDR3, as DNA: TGTGCCAGCAGTGAAGGCCAGGGCTCGAATCAGCCCCAGCATTTT. The full variable domain, completed using reference TRBV2 and TRBJ1-5, is EPEVTQTPSHQVTQMGQEVILRCVPISNHLYFYWYRQILGQKVEFLVSFYNNEISEKSEIFDDQFSVERPDGSNFTLKIRSTKLEDSAMYFCASSEGQGSNQPQHFGDGTRLSIL.

The chain recombines TRBV2 with TRBJ2-7; TRBD2 agrees at 7 bases. The germline CDR1 and CDR2 sequences are SNHLY and FYNNEI. The CDR3 spans 16 residues. J gave up 1 base and V 3 bases, and 9 bases lay outside the gene matches. This chain's CDR3 is CASSDHQQGGSYEQYF. As DNA, the CDR3 is TGTGCCAGCAGTGACCATCAGCAGGGAGGGTCCTACGAGCAGTACTTC.

V and J are TRBV4-1 and TRBJ2-7; D is ambiguous. The CDR3 sequence is 14 residues long. CDR1 MGHRA and CDR2 YSYEKL come from the germline V gene. With 4 bases removed from V and 4 bases from J, the gap between germline ends came to 14 bases. The CDR3 region has the DNA TGCGCCAGCAGCCGTAAAGAGAGCGAGTACGAGCAGTACTTC. Translation gives CASSRKESEYEQYF.

This chain uses TRBV5-1 with TRBJ2-5, with 9 bases aligning to TRBD1. TRBJ2-7 matches the DNA end more closely, so the J call is doubtful. From germline, CDR1 is SGHRS and CDR2 YFSETQ. This CDR3 is 16 amino acids long. The CDR3 bases are TGCGCCAGCAGCTCCTTTGGGACAGGGTTTTCCTACGAGCAGTACTTC. Its protein product is CASSSFGTGFSYEQYF.

V is TRBV5-6 and J is TRBJ2-3; no definite D call. The germline V gene has CDR1 SGHDT and CDR2 YYEEEE. The V gene lost 0 bases and the J gene lost 4 bases, with 9 bases spanning the gap. The CDR3 has 14 amino acids. In nucleotides, the CDR3 is TGTGCCAGCAGCTTGGGGCTCGCTTCAGATACGCAGTATTTT. It encodes CASSLGLASDTQYF.

V is TRBV20-1 and J is TRBJ1-2; no clear D. Germline-derived CDR1 and CDR2 are DFQATT and SNEGSKA (reference sequence). V gave up 5 bases and J gave up 8 bases, with 12 bases separating them. This CDR3 has 11 amino acids. The CDR3 protein is CSALRAGGYTF. CDR3 nucleotides: TGCAGTGCTCTAAGGGCGGGGGGCTACACCTTC.